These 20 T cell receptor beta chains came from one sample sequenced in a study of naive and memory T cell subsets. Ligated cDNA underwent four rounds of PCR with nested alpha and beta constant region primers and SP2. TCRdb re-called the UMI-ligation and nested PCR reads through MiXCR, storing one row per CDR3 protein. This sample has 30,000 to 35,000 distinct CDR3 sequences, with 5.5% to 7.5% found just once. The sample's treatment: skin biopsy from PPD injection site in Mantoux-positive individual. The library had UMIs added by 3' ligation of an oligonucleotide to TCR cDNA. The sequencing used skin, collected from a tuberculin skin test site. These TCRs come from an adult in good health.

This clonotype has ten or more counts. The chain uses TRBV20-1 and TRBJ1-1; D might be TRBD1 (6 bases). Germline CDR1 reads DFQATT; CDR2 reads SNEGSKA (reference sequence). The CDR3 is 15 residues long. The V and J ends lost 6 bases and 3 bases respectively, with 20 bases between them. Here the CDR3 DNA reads TGCAGTGCCAATCCCATCGGACAGTTCGACACTGAAGCTTTCTTT. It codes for CSANPIGQFDTEAFF.

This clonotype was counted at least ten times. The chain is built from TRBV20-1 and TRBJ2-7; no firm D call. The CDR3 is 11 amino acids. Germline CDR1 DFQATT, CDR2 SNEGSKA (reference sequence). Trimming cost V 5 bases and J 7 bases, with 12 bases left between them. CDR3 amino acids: CSAQLVSEQYF. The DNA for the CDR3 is TGCAGTGCTCAGCTGGTGTCAGAGCAGTACTTC.

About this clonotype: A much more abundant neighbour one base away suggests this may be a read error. CDR3 protein: CASSLEGTEIAKNIQYF. The CDR3, as DNA: TGCGCCAGCAGCTTGGAAGGGACAGAGATAGCCAAAAACATTCAGTACTTC. The V gene is TRBV5-1, the J gene TRBJ2-4; TRBD1 matches at 7 bases. Germline CDR1 and CDR2: SGHRS and YFSETQ. This CDR3 has 17 amino acids. V gave up 0 bases and J gave up 0 bases; unmatched junction bases: 6.

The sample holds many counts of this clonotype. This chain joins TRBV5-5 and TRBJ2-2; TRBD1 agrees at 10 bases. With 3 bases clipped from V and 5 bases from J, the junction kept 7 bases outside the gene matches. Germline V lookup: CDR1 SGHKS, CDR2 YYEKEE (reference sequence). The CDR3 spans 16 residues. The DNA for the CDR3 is TGTGCCAGCAGCTCTCTGACAGGGGGCATGACCGGGGAGCTGTTTTTT. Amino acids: CASSSLTGGMTGELFF.

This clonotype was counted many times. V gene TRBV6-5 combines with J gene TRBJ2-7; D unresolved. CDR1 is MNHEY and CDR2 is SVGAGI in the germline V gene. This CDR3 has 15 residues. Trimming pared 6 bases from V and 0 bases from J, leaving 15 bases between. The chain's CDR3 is CASSLSFSSSYEQYF. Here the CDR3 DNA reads TGTGCCAGCAGCCTCTCATTCAGTAGCTCCTACGAGCAGTACTTC.

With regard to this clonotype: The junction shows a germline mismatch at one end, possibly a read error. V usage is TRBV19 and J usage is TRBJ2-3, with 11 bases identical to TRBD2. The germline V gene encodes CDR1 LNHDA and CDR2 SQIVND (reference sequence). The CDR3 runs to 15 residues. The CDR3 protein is CASSPHSGGADTQNF. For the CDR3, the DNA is TGTGCCAGTAGTCCCCATAGCGGGGGGGCAGATACGCAGAATTTT.

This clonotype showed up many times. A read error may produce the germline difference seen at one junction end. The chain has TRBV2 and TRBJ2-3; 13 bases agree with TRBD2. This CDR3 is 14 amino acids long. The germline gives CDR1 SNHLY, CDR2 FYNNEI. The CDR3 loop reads CAAALAGGADSQYF. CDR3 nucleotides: TGTGCCGCAGCACTAGCGGGGGGGGCAGATTCGCAGTATTTT.

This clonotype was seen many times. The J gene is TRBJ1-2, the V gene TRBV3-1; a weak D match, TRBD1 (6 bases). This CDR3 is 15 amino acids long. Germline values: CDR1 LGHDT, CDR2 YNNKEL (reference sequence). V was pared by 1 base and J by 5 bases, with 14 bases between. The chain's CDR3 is CASSQGTVAGYGYTF. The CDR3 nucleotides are TGTGCCAGCAGCCAAGGGACAGTGGCGGGATATGGCTACACCTTC.

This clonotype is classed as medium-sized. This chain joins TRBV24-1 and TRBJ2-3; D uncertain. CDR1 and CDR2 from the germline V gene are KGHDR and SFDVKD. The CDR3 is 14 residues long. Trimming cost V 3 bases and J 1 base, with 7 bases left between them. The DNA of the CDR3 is TGTGCCACCAGTGATGACGGCCGCACAGATACGCAGTATTTT. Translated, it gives CATSDDGRTDTQYF.

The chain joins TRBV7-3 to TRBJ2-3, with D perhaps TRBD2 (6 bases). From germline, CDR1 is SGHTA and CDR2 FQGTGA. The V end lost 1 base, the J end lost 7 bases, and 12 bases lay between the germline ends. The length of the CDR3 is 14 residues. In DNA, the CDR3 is TGTGCCAGCAGCTTAAGCCAGGAGGGCAATACGCAGTATTTT. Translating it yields CASSLSQEGNTQYF.

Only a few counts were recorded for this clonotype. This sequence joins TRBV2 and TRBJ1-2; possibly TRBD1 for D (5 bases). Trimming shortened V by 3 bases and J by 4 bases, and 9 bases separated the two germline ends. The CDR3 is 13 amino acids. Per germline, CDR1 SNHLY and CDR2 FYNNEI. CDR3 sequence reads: CASSEGGGYGYTF. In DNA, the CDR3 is TGTGCCAGCAGTGAGGGGGGGGGCTATGGCTACACCTTC.

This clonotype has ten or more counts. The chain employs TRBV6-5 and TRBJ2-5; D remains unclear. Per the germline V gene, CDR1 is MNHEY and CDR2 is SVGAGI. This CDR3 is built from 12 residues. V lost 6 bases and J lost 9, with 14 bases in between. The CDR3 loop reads CASSLGGGAQYF. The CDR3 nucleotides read TGTGCCAGCAGCCTGGGCGGTGGGGCCCAGTACTTC.

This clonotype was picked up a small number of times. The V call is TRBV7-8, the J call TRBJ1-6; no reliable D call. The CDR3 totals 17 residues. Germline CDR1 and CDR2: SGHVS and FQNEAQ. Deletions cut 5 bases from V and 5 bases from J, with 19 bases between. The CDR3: CASSPFRRVDDNSPLHF. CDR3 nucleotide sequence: TGTGCCAGCAGCCCTTTCCGCCGGGTTGATGATAATTCACCCCTCCACTTT.

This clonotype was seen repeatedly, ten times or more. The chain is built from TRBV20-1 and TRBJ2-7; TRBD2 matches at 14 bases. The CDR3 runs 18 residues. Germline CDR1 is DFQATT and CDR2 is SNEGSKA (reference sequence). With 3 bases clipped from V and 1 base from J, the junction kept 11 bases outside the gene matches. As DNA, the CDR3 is TGCAGTGCTAGCCCTTCGTTCGGGACTAGCGGGGGATCCTACGAGCAGTACTTC. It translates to CSASPSFGTSGGSYEQYF.

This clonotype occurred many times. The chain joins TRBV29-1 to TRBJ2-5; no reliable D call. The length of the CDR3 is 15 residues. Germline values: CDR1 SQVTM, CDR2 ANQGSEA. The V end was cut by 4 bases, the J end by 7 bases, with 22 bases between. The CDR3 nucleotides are TGCAGCGTTGGTGCTTTGGGTGCCCGGAGAGGGACCCAGTACTTC. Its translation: CSVGALGARRGTQYF. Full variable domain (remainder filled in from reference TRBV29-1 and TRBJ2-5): SAVISQKPSRDICQRGTSLTIQCQVDSQVTMMFWYRQQPGQSLTLIATANQGSEATYESGFVIDKFPISRPNLTFSTLTVSNMSPEDSSIYLCSVGALGARRGTQYFGPGTRLLVL.

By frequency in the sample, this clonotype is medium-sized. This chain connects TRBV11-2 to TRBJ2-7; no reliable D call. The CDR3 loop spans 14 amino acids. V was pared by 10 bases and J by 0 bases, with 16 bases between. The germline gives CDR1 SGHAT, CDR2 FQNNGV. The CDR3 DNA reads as TGTGCCACTTCCCTTTCATCGGACTCCTACGAGCAGTACTTC. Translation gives CATSLSSDSYEQYF. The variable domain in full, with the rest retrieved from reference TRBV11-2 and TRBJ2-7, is EAGVAQSPRYKIIEKRQSVAFWCNPISGHATLYWYQQILGQGPKLLIQFQNNGVVDDSQLPKDRFSAERLKGVDSTLKIQPAKLEDSAVYLCATSLSSDSYEQYFGPGTRLTVT.

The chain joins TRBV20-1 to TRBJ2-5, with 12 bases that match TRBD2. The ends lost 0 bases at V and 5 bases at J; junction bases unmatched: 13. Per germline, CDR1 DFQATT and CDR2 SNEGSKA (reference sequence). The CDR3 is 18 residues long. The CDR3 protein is CSARDLKASGRDLETQYF. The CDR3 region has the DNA TGCAGTGCTAGAGATCTCAAGGCTAGCGGGAGGGACTTGGAGACCCAGTACTTC.

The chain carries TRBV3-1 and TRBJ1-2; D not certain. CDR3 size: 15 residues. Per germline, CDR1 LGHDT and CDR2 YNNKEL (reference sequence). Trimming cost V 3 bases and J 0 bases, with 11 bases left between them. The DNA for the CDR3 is TGTGCCAGCAGCCAGATATCGAGATCTAACTATGGCTACACCTTC. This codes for CASSQISRSNYGYTF.

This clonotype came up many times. The CDR3 region is CASSLSYTGELFF. The CDR3 nucleotides read TGTGCCAGCAGCTTGAGCTACACCGGGGAGCTGTTTTTT. V and J are TRBV5-5 and TRBJ2-2; unclear D gene. Trimming left V 1 base short and J 3 bases short, with 4 bases between. There are 13 residues in the CDR3. CDR1 is SGHKS and CDR2 is YYEKEE in the germline V gene (reference sequence).

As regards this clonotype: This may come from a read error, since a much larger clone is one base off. CDR3 nucleotides: TGTGCCAGCAGTTTAAGCGGGGTGGTTAATGAGCAGTTCTTC. Residues: CASSLSGVVNEQFF. This chain links TRBV12-3 or TRBV12-4 with TRBJ2-1, with TRBD2 identical over 7 bases. V dropped 2 bases and J dropped 7; count of bases not matched to a gene: 5. CDR3 size: 14 residues.